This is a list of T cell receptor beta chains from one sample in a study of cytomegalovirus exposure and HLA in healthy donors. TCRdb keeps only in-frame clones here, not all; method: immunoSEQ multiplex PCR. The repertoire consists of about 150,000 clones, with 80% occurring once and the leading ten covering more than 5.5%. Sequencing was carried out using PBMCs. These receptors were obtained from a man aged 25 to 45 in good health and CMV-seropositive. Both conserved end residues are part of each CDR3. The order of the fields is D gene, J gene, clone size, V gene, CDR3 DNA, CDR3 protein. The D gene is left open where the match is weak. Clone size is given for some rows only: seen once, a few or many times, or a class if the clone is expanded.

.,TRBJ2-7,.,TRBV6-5,TGTGCCAGCAGTTACTCGCCGGGAAACTACGAGCAGTACTTC,CASSYSPGNYEQYF
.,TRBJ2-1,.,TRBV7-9,TGTTCCAGCAGCTTAACAGGGAGATCTATCAATGAGCAGTTCTTC,CSSSLTGRSINEQFF
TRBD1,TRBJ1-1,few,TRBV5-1,TGCGCCAGCACACAGGACAGGACCATGAACACTGAAGCTTTCTTT,CASTQDRTMNTEAFF
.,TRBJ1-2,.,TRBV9,TGTGCCAGCAGCGTAGGCGCAGGGGCGAACTATGGCTACACCTTC,CASSVGAGANYGYTF
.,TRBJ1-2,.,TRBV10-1,TGCGCCAGCAGTGAGTACAGGGAGTATGGCTACACCTTC,CASSEYREYGYTF
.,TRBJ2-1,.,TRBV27,TGTGCCAGCAGTTTATATCAGGGTTGGGTCTACAATGAGCAGTTCTTC,CASSLYQGWVYNEQFF
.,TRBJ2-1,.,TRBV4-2,TGTGCCAGCAGCCAACAGGGACTGAGGTCCTACAATGAGCAGTTCTTC,CASSQQGLRSYNEQFF
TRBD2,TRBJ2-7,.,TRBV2,TGTGCCAACTTCGAGCCCGGGACTAGCGACTACGAGCAGTACTTC,CANFEPGTSDYEQYF
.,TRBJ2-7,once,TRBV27,TGTGCCAGCAGCTATACAGTCTCCTACGAGCAGTACTTC,CASSYTVSYEQYF
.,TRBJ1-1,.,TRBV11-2,TGTGCCAGCAGCTTAGGGCCCCGGAAGGAGGACACTGAAGCTTTCTTT,CASSLGPRKEDTEAFF
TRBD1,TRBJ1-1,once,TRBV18,TGTGCCAGCTCACTATATGATCAGGGGGCCACTGAAGCTTTCTTT,CASSLYDQGATEAFF
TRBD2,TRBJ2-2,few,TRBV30,TGTGCCTGGAGTCGAGCGGGGCGCACCGGGGAGCTGTTTTTT,CAWSRAGRTGELFF
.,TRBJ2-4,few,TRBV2,TGTGCCAGCAGTGAAAGGTCAGAGGGGGAAAACATTCAGTACTTC,CASSERSEGENIQYF
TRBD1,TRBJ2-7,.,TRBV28,TGTGCCAGCAGTTTACATCCGGGACAGGGTCTCTACGAGCAGTACTTC,CASSLHPGQGLYEQYF
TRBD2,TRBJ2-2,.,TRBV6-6,TGTGCCAGCAGGAAGACTAGCGGGACCAACACCGGGGAGCTGTTTTTT,CASRKTSGTNTGELFF
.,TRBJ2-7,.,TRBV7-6,TGTGCCAGCAGCTTAGAGCCCGGGACTGGGGCCTACGAGCAGTACTTC,CASSLEPGTGAYEQYF